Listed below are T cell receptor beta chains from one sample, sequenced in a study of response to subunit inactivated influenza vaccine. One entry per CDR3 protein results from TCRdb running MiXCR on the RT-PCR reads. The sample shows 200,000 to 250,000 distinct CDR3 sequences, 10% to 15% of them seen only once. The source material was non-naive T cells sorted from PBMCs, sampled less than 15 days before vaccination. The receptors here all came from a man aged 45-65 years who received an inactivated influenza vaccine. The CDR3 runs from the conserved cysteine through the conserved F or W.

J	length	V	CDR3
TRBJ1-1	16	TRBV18	CASSPGKPSLGTEAFF
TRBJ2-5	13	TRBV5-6	CASSLPSKETQYF
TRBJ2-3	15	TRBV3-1	CASSQEGTFTDTQYF
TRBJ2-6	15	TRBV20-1	CSAQAGWGGANVLTF
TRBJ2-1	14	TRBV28	CASSFSGQNNEQFF
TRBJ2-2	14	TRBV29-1	CSVPGQGNTGELFF
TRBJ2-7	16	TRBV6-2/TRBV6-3	CASSPDLAGDDDEQYF
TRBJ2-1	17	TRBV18	CASSSGLAGHSYNEQFF
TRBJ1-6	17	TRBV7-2	CASSLAGGASYNSPLHF
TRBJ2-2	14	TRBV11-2	CASRATANTGELFF
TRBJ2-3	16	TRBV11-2	CASSPGTLTETDTQYF
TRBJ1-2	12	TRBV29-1	CSVRAVNYGYTF
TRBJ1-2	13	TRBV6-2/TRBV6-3	CATGTTANYGYTF
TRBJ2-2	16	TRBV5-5	CASSGGTLMNTGELFF
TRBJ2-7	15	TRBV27	CASSAYGTVSYEQYF
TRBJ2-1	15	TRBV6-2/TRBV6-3	CASTDWRGNYNEQFF
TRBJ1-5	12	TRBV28	CASSFDNQPQHF
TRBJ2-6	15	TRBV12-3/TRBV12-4	CASSLGPSGANVLTF
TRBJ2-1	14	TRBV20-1	CSARDLASYNEQFF
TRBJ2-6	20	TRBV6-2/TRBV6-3	CASSLGQGAGSRSGANVLTF
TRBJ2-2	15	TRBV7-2	CASSLEGTWGGELFF
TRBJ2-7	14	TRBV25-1	CASSESGRSYEQYF